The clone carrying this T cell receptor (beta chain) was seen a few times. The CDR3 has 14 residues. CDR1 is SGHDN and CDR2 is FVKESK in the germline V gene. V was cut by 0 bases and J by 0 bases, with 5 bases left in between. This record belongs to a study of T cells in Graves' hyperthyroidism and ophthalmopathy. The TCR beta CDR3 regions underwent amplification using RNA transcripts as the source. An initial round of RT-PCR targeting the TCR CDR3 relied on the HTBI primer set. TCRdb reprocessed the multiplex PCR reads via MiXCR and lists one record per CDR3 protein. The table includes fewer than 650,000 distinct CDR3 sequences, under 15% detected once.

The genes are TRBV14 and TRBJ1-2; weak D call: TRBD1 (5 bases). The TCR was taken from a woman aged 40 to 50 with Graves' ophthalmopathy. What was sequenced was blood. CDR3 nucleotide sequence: TGTGCCAGCAGCCAAGAACAGGCTAACTATGGCTACACCTTC. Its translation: CASSQEQANYGYTF.